Presented here are 18 T cell receptor beta chains from one specimen sequenced in a study of CD8 T cells in ankylosing spondylitis. Each CDR3 protein gets one entry after TCRdb re-called the 5' RACE reads with MiXCR. This table holds 84,000 or so distinct CDR3 sequences, roughly 27% found once. The sequencing input was blood, either unsorted or a sorted T cell fraction (not recorded which). The source is a male donor with ankylosing spondylitis or in good health (not recorded which).

This chain links TRBV6-1 with TRBJ2-5; D is uncertain. CDR3 length: 13 amino acids. CDR1 and CDR2 (germline): MNHNS, SASEGT. Trimming removed 5 bases at V and 2 bases at J, with 9 bases between. CDR3 DNA sequence: TGTGCCAGCAGTATCCTTGGGCAAGAGACCCAGTACTTC. Translation: CASSILGQETQYF.

This clonotype was seen only a few times. The genes are TRBV5-1 and TRBJ1-1; D gene ambiguous. V was cut by 4 bases and J by 3 bases, with 10 bases left in between. This CDR3 has 13 residues. The germline gives CDR1 SGHRS, CDR2 YFSETQ. CDR3 residues: CASSDYLYTEAFF. The CDR3 nucleotides read TGCGCCAGCAGCGACTACTTGTACACTGAAGCTTTCTTT.

With regard to this clonotype: A much larger clone differs by one base, so this may be a read error. The chain carries TRBV20-1 and TRBJ2-1, with a possible D match to TRBD2 (6 bases). Germline values: CDR1 DFQATT, CDR2 SNEGSKA (reference sequence). Between the trimmed V and J ends, which lost 3 bases and 6 bases, there was a span of 18 bases. CDR3 length: 15 amino acids. The chain's CDR3 is CSARASAGSSNEQFF. CDR3 in DNA: TGCAGTGCTAGGGCTTCTGCGGGGAGCTCCAATGAGCAGTTCTTC.

The J gene is TRBJ1-1, the V gene TRBV6-6, with a tentative D call TRBD1 (5 bases). The CDR3 has 13 amino acids. In germline, CDR1 is MNHNY, CDR2 SVGAGI (reference sequence). Trimming took 1 base from V and 11 from J, leaving 14 bases between them. Here the CDR3 DNA reads TGTGCCAGCAGTTACTGGGGGGGGGATTATGCTTTCTTT. This gives the protein CASSYWGGDYAFF.

This clonotype turned up a few times. The V call is TRBV12-3 or TRBV12-4, the J call TRBJ2-2, with D unresolved. Trimming removed 6 bases from V and 1 base from J, with 12 bases in between. This CDR3 is built from 15 residues. CDR3 loop: CASSPLSVNTGELFF. The CDR3 nucleotides read TGTGCCAGCAGCCCTCTCAGCGTGAACACCGGGGAGCTGTTTTTT.

The chain is built from TRBV5-1 and TRBJ2-2, with D possibly TRBD1 on 6 matching bases. Germline V gives CDR1 SGHRS, CDR2 YFSETQ. Trimming left V 4 bases short and J 1 base short, with 11 bases between. There are 15 residues in the CDR3. The CDR3 region is CASSQGHQNTGELFF. For the CDR3, the DNA is TGCGCCAGCAGCCAGGGACACCAGAACACCGGGGAGCTGTTTTTT.

This chain connects TRBV20-1 to TRBJ2-1, with 9 bases that match TRBD2. CDR1 is DFQATT, CDR2 SNEGSKA, per germline (reference sequence). V was pared by 4 bases and J by 9 bases, with 19 bases of the junction left unmatched. CDR3 length equals 17 residues. The CDR3, as DNA: TGCAGTGCTACAGGAAGGGCGGGAGGGCTCTTATTTGGTGAGCAGTTCTTC. Amino acids: CSATGRAGGLLFGEQFF.

Only one count was recorded for this clonotype. V gene TRBV5-1 combines with J gene TRBJ2-5; D not certain. The V end lost 8 bases, the J end lost 2 bases, and 7 bases lay between the germline ends. CDR1 SGHRS and CDR2 YFSETQ come from the germline V gene. The CDR3 consists of 11 residues. The CDR3 bases are TGCGCCAGTGCCGGGCAAGAGACCCAGTACTTC. Its translation: CASAGQETQYF.

This clonotype has a handful of counts. This chain links TRBV3-1 with TRBJ1-4, with 8 nucleotides matching TRBD1. The CDR3 spans 16 residues. Germline lookup yields CDR1 LGHDT and CDR2 YNNKEL (reference sequence). The J segment lost 7 bases and the V segment lost 0 bases, leaving 7 bases of the junction unmatched. CDR3: CASSQDVGQGREKLFF. The CDR3, as DNA: TGTGCCAGCAGCCAAGATGTTGGACAGGGCCGTGAAAAACTGTTTTTT. The full variable domain, with the rest looked up from reference TRBV3-1 and TRBJ1-4, is DTAVSQTPKYLVTQMGNDKSIKCEQNLGHDTMYWYKQDSKKFLKIMFSYNNKELIINETVPNRFSPKSPDKAHLNLHINSLELGDSAVYFCASSQDVGQGREKLFFGSGTQLSVL.

In this sample, this clonotype turned up many times. The chain uses TRBV6-5 and TRBJ1-6; D gene unclear. V was cut by 2 bases and J by 9 bases, with 5 bases left in between. Germline loops: CDR1 MNHEY, CDR2 SVGAGI. CDR3 length: 12 amino acids. The CDR3 region is CASSYRGSPLHF. The CDR3 coding sequence is TGTGCCAGCAGTTACCGAGGTTCACCCCTCCACTTT.

The chain joins TRBV5-1 to TRBJ1-1; D possibly corresponds to TRBD1 (5 bases). CDR1 is SGHRS, CDR2 YFSETQ, per germline. CDR3 size: 15 residues. Trimming shortened V by 5 bases and J by 3 bases, and 17 bases separated the two germline ends. The CDR3 DNA is TGCGCCAGCAGACCCGTCTGGGGACGGGACACTGAAGCTTTCTTT. Protein product: CASRPVWGRDTEAFF.

The chain employs TRBV6-1 and TRBJ2-7; tentative D call: TRBD1 (6 bases). The ends were cut back, 8 bases at V and 0 bases at J, with 14 bases in the middle. The CDR3 has 14 amino acids. Germline loops: CDR1 MNHNS, CDR2 SASEGT. The CDR3 spells CASQDSASSYEQYV. DNA of the CDR3: TGTGCCAGCCAGGACAGTGCTAGCTCCTACGAGCAGTACGTC.

V usage is TRBV6-1 and J usage is TRBJ2-3; 12 bases fit TRBD2. The CDR3 sequence is 15 residues long. The V and J ends lost 6 bases and 3 bases, in that order; junction bases with no gene match: 4. Looked up from germline, CDR1 is MNHNS and CDR2 is SASEGT. The CDR3 region is CASRLAGGLTDTQYF. The CDR3 DNA sequence: TGTGCCAGCAGGCTAGCGGGAGGGTTGACAGATACGCAGTATTTT.

The V and J genes are TRBV5-1 and TRBJ2-4, with 12 bases aligning to TRBD1. The CDR3 sequence is 14 residues long. CDR1 and CDR2 (germline): SGHRS, YFSETQ. V was pared by 4 bases and J by 6 bases, with 2 bases of the junction left unmatched. The CDR3 DNA sequence: TGCGCCAGCAGCCCGGGACAGGGGGCAAACATTCAGTACTTC. Translated, it gives CASSPGQGANIQYF. The variable domain in full, completed from reference TRBV5-1 and TRBJ2-4, reads KAGVTQTPRYLIKTRGQQVTLSCSPISGHRSVSWYQQTPGQGLQFLFEYFSETQRNKGNFPGRFSGRQFSNSRSEMNVSTLELGDSALYLCASSPGQGANIQYFGAGTRLSVL.

This clonotype has a handful of counts. This chain connects TRBV5-5 to TRBJ2-1; no definite D call. Germline lookup yields CDR1 SGHKS and CDR2 YYEKEE (reference sequence). The CDR3 runs 15 residues. The V gene lost 1 base and the J gene lost 0 bases, with 8 bases spanning the gap. The DNA for the CDR3 is TGTGCCAGCAGCTTGACTCCGAGCTCCTACAATGAGCAGTTCTTC. Encoded protein: CASSLTPSSYNEQFF.

The CDR3 region is CASSLGSGVAYGYTF. The CDR3 DNA sequence: TGCGCCAGCAGCTTGGGGTCAGGGGTGGCCTATGGCTACACCTTC. The chain carries TRBV5-1 and TRBJ1-2, with D perhaps matching TRBD1 (6 bases). Deletions cut 0 bases from V and 4 bases from J, with 13 bases between. The CDR3 runs to 15 residues. Germline V gives CDR1 SGHRS, CDR2 YFSETQ. Full variable domain (rest looked up from reference TRBV5-1 and TRBJ1-2): KAGVTQTPRYLIKTRGQQVTLSCSPISGHRSVSWYQQTPGQGLQFLFEYFSETQRNKGNFPGRFSGRQFSNSRSEMNVSTLELGDSALYLCASSLGSGVAYGYTFGSGTRLTVV.

CDR3 in amino acids: CASTPLASGYNEQFF. The DNA for the CDR3 is TGTGCCAGTACCCCACTAGCGAGTGGGTACAATGAGCAGTTCTTC. The chain has TRBV19 and TRBJ2-1; the match to TRBD2 covers 7 bases. Germline lookup yields CDR1 LNHDA and CDR2 SQIVND (reference sequence). The CDR3 extends over 15 amino acids. Trimming removed 7 bases from V and 4 bases from J; junction bases left unmatched: 10.

The rearrangement joins TRBV12-3 or TRBV12-4 to TRBJ2-2; unclear D gene. CDR3 size: 13 residues. Trimming shortened V by 7 bases and J by 0 bases, and 6 bases separated the two germline ends. Here the CDR3 DNA reads TGTGCCAGCAAATCGTCGAACACCGGGGAGCTGTTTTTT. The encoded protein is CASKSSNTGELFF.